A selection of T cell receptor beta chains follows, all from one sample in a study of cytotoxic CD8 clonotypes in ibrutinib-treated CLL. TCRdb keeps only in-frame clones here, not all; method: immunoSEQ multiplex PCR. The sample includes 250,000 or so clones, roughly 70% of them seen just once. The sample was PBMCs, taken after 24 months of ibrutinib treatment. The receptors shown here come from a human donor with chronic lymphocytic leukemia. CDR3s include the opening cysteine and the closing phenylalanine or tryptophan. The order of the fields is V gene, J gene, clone size, D gene, CDR3 DNA, CDR3 protein. A D gene is named only where the DNA matches it firmly. Only some rows state a clone size, as once, few, many or a class for expanded clones.

V gene: TRBV28; J gene: TRBJ2-7; clone size: .; D gene: TRBD1; CDR3 DNA: TGTGCCAGCAGTCCTACCCCGAGGACAGGGAACGAGCAGTACTTC; CDR3 protein: CASSPTPRTGNEQYF
V gene: TRBV7-2; J gene: TRBJ2-7; clone size: .; D gene: .; CDR3 DNA: TGTGCCAGCAGCTTATCAGGACATCGGGGAGGAAGTGAGCAGTACTTC; CDR3 protein: CASSLSGHRGGSEQYF
V gene: TRBV13; J gene: TRBJ2-3; clone size: once; D gene: .; CDR3 DNA: TGTGCCAGCAGCTTAGACCGGGGAGATACGCAGTATTTT; CDR3 protein: CASSLDRGDTQYF
V gene: TRBV5-4; J gene: TRBJ2-5; clone size: .; D gene: TRBD2; CDR3 DNA: TGTGCCAGCAGCTTGGCCACTAGCGGAGAGACCCAGTACTTC; CDR3 protein: CASSLATSGETQYF
V gene: TRBV2; J gene: TRBJ1-4; clone size: few; D gene: TRBD1; CDR3 DNA: TGTGCCAGCACTATACCGGGACAGGGGGGTGAAAAACTGTTTTTT; CDR3 protein: CASTIPGQGGEKLFF
V gene: TRBV20-1; J gene: TRBJ2-7; clone size: .; D gene: .; CDR3 DNA: TGCAGTGCTAGTAAGGCCTACGAGCAGTACTTC; CDR3 protein: CSASKAYEQYF
V gene: TRBV7-2; J gene: TRBJ2-2; clone size: .; D gene: .; CDR3 DNA: TGTGCCAGCAGCTCCTACCGACAGTCCACTGCCGGGGAGCTGTTTTTT; CDR3 protein: CASSSYRQSTAGELFF
V gene: TRBV28; J gene: TRBJ1-1; clone size: .; D gene: TRBD1; CDR3 DNA: TGTGCCAGCGGGGGGACAGGGAAGGGGTACACTGAAGCTTTCTTT; CDR3 protein: CASGGTGKGYTEAFF
V gene: TRBV6-5; J gene: TRBJ1-2; clone size: .; D gene: TRBD1; CDR3 DNA: TGTGCCAGTCGTCCGGGACAGGGGGAGTATGGCTACACCTTC; CDR3 protein: CASRPGQGEYGYTF
V gene: TRBV19; J gene: TRBJ2-1; clone size: .; D gene: TRBD2; CDR3 DNA: TGTGCCAGTAGTAGCAGTGGGACTAGGTTTTATGAGCAGTTCTTC; CDR3 protein: CASSSSGTRFYEQFF
V gene: TRBV7-3; J gene: TRBJ2-1; clone size: .; D gene: .; CDR3 DNA: TGTGCCAGCAGCTTTTCAGCGGACTCCTACAATGAGCAGTTCTTC; CDR3 protein: CASSFSADSYNEQFF
V gene: TRBV4-3; J gene: TRBJ1-5; clone size: once; D gene: .; CDR3 DNA: TGCGCCAGCAGCCAAGATATGCAGATAAATCAGCCCCAGCATTTT; CDR3 protein: CASSQDMQINQPQHF
V gene: TRBV27; J gene: TRBJ2-1; clone size: .; D gene: TRBD2; CDR3 DNA: TGTGCCAGCAGTTTACTAGCGGGGTACAATGAGCAGTTCTTC; CDR3 protein: CASSLLAGYNEQFF
V gene: TRBV9; J gene: TRBJ1-1; clone size: .; D gene: .; CDR3 DNA: TGTGCCAGCAGCGTAGAGGCAAGGGGTCAGGAAGCTTTCTTT; CDR3 protein: CASSVEARGQEAFF
V gene: TRBV5-5; J gene: TRBJ1-4; clone size: .; D gene: .; CDR3 DNA: TGTGCCAGCAGCTTTCAGGCCGGTAATGAAAAACTGTTTTTT; CDR3 protein: CASSFQAGNEKLFF
V gene: TRBV6-5; J gene: TRBJ1-2; clone size: .; D gene: .; CDR3 DNA: TGTGCCAGCAGTTTTTCGAGCGGCCGAGGGTCCGGCTACACCTTC; CDR3 protein: CASSFSSGRGSGYTF
V gene: TRBV28; J gene: TRBJ1-2; clone size: few; D gene: TRBD1; CDR3 DNA: TGTGCCAGCAGTGAGGACAGGGAGAAGGGGGGCTACACCTTC; CDR3 protein: CASSEDREKGGYTF
V gene: TRBV13; J gene: TRBJ2-3; clone size: once; D gene: .; CDR3 DNA: TGTGCCAGCAGCCCACAGCTGGTAGGCACAGATACGCAGTATTTT; CDR3 protein: CASSPQLVGTDTQYF
V gene: TRBV7-3; J gene: TRBJ1-3; clone size: .; D gene: TRBD1; CDR3 DNA: TGTGCCAGCAGCTTAGCAGGGGGAATCTCTGGAAACACCATATATTTT; CDR3 protein: CASSLAGGISGNTIYF
V gene: TRBV19; J gene: TRBJ2-2; clone size: .; D gene: .; CDR3 DNA: TGTGCCAGTAGTCCGGACAGGAACACCGGGGAGCTGTTTTTT; CDR3 protein: CASSPDRNTGELFF
V gene: TRBV4-2; J gene: TRBJ2-3; clone size: .; D gene: .; CDR3 DNA: TGTGCCAGCAGCCCGCGGGGAGGAGGTACGCAGTATTTT; CDR3 protein: CASSPRGGGTQYF
V gene: TRBV7-8; J gene: TRBJ2-1; clone size: .; D gene: .; CDR3 DNA: TGTGCCAGCAGCCTAGGTGGGGTTACCTTACACAATGAGCAGTTCTTC; CDR3 protein: CASSLGGVTLHNEQFF
V gene: TRBV29-1; J gene: TRBJ2-3; clone size: once; D gene: .; CDR3 DNA: TGCAGCTCGGAGGCTATTGGGACAGATACGCAGTATTTT; CDR3 protein: CSSEAIGTDTQYF
V gene: TRBV29-1; J gene: TRBJ2-7; clone size: .; D gene: TRBD1; CDR3 DNA: TGCAGCGTAGAGGACAGGCCTAACTACGAGCAGTACTTC; CDR3 protein: CSVEDRPNYEQYF
V gene: TRBV10-3; J gene: TRBJ2-7; clone size: .; D gene: TRBD2; CDR3 DNA: TGTGCCATCAGTGGGTCCTCTCTAGCGGGAGGAACTCGCTCCTACGAGCAGTACTTC; CDR3 protein: CAISGSSLAGGTRSYEQYF
V gene: TRBV11-1; J gene: TRBJ2-1; clone size: .; D gene: .; CDR3 DNA: TGTGCCAGCAGCTTAGGGCAGGGCTCTGAGCAGTTCTTC; CDR3 protein: CASSLGQGSEQFF
V gene: TRBV6-5; J gene: TRBJ1-5; clone size: .; D gene: .; CDR3 DNA: TGTGCCAGCAGTTACTCGAAGGCCAGCAATCAGCCCCAGCATTTT; CDR3 protein: CASSYSKASNQPQHF
V gene: TRBV9; J gene: TRBJ2-7; clone size: .; D gene: TRBD2; CDR3 DNA: TGTGCCAGCAGCGCGCTAGCGGGCCCCTACGAGCAGTACTTC; CDR3 protein: CASSALAGPYEQYF
V gene: TRBV19; J gene: TRBJ1-1; clone size: .; D gene: .; CDR3 DNA: TGTGCCAGTAGTATAGCCGGGACACCTCACACTGAAGCTTTCTTT; CDR3 protein: CASSIAGTPHTEAFF
V gene: TRBV19; J gene: TRBJ2-3; clone size: .; D gene: .; CDR3 DNA: TGTGCCTGTAACAGAGCCTCTACTAGCACAGATACGCAGTATTTT; CDR3 protein: CACNRASTSTDTQYF
V gene: TRBV11-2; J gene: TRBJ1-1; clone size: .; D gene: .; CDR3 DNA: TGTGCCAGCAGCTTTGAAGGTGTCGGCTCTGAAGCTTTCTTT; CDR3 protein: CASSFEGVGSEAFF
V gene: TRBV4-3; J gene: TRBJ2-1; clone size: .; D gene: .; CDR3 DNA: TGCGCCAGCAGCCCAGCAGAATACAATGAGCAGTTCTTC; CDR3 protein: CASSPAEYNEQFF
V gene: TRBV30; J gene: TRBJ1-2; clone size: .; D gene: TRBD1; CDR3 DNA: TGTGCCTGGATAGACAGGGGCCGGACCTTCTATGGCTACACCTTC; CDR3 protein: CAWIDRGRTFYGYTF
V gene: TRBV28; J gene: TRBJ2-7; clone size: .; D gene: .; CDR3 DNA: TGTGCCAGCAGCTACTCGTATGAGCAGTACTTC; CDR3 protein: CASSYSYEQYF
V gene: TRBV28; J gene: TRBJ2-7; clone size: .; D gene: .; CDR3 DNA: TGTGCCAGCAGTTTAGGACAGCCCTCCATGCAGTACTTC; CDR3 protein: CASSLGQPSMQYF
V gene: TRBV7-9; J gene: TRBJ2-1; clone size: .; D gene: TRBD1; CDR3 DNA: TGTGCCAGCAGCTCAGCCGGGACAGGGTACAATGAGCAGTTCTTC; CDR3 protein: CASSSAGTGYNEQFF
V gene: TRBV19; J gene: TRBJ2-7; clone size: few; D gene: TRBD2; CDR3 DNA: TGTGCCAGTAGTATCGGCGGGGGTTGGTCCTACGAGCAGTACTTC; CDR3 protein: CASSIGGGWSYEQYF